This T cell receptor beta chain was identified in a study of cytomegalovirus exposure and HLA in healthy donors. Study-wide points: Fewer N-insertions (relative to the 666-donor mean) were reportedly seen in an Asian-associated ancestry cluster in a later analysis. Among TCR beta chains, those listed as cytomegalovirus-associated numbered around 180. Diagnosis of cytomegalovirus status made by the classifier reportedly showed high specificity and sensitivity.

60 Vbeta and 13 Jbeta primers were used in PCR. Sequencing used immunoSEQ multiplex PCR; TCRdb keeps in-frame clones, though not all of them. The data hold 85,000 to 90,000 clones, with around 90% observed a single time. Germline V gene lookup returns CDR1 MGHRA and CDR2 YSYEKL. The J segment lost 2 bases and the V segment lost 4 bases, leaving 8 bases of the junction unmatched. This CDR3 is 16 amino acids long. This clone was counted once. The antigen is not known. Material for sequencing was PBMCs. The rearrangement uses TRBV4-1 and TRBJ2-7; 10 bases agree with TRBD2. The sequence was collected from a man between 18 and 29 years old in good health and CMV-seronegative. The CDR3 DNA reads TGCGCCAGCAGCCCACGACTAGCGGGTTACCCCTACGAGCAGTACTTC. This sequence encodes CASSPRLAGYPYEQYF.